The clone carrying this TCR beta chain was counted between two and nine times. The antigen is not known. The authors used template switching to add a universal primer site and gave cDNA unique molecular identifiers. TCRdb re-derived calls from the 5' RACE reads in MiXCR, one entry per CDR3 protein. The top ten hold around 1.7% of the sample, which has about 700,000 distinct CDR3 sequences, around 6.1% seen once. This entry belongs to a study of identical twins. V lost 7 bases to trimming and J lost 4 bases, with 19 bases between them. Germline CDR1 reads SQVTM; CDR2 reads ANQGSEA. CDR3 size: 15 residues. Study-wide results and limits: Recombination models fit unrelated individuals' TCR alpha sharing but underestimated twins'.

This TCR was sampled from a man between 18 and 35 years old in good health. The sequencing sample was made of naive T cells sorted from blood. The chain recombines TRBV29-1 with TRBJ2-2; possible D gene TRBD2, 5 bases. Written as DNA, the CDR3 is TGCAGCGGGAGGACCCAGGATTTCCTCACCGGGGAGCTGTTTTTT. It yields the protein CSGRTQDFLTGELFF.